This TCR beta chain came from a study of shared clonotypes between healthy human individuals. Study details: The donor pool was made up of two women and three men aged 18 to 49.

Execution of the assay was at deep level. Researchers divided each subset's genomic DNA evenly across several immunoSEQ plates. In the authors' workflow: ImmunoSEQ supplied junction-only sequences lacking quality scores, so filtering was different. Sequencing used immunoSEQ multiplex PCR; TCRdb keeps in-frame clones, though not all of them. The D gene and trimming were derived from the DNA, and the V and J assignments and clone size from that table. The profile shows 600,000 to 750,000 clones, 72% of them singletons. This TCR came from a woman in her twenties or thirties in good health. Sequenced: memory CD4+ T cells sorted from blood. Described subset: CD45RA-negative fraction.

The CDR3 sequence is CASSARDSTYEQYF. CDR3 DNA: TGTGCCAGTAGTGCCCGGGACAGCACCTACGAGCAGTACTTC. V gene TRBV19 combines with J gene TRBJ2-7; 7 bases map to TRBD1. Looked up from germline, CDR1 is LNHDA and CDR2 is SQIVND (reference sequence). The CDR3 has 14 residues. Germline trimming cut 5 bases from V and 2 bases from J; bases unmatched to any gene: 6. The full variable domain, rest sourced from reference TRBV19 and TRBJ2-7, is DGGITQSPKYLFRKEGQNVTLSCEQNLNHDAMYWYRQDPGQGLRLIYYSQIVNDFQKGDIAEGYSVSREKKESFPLTVTSAQKNPTAFYLCASSARDSTYEQYFGPGTRLTVT.